Included here is one T cell receptor beta chain sequence, with context. These data come from a study of blood T cell repertoires in COVID-19. Profiled with immunoSEQ multiplex PCR; TCRdb holds only in-frame clones, not every one. The sample lists a few hundred thousand clones, approximately 90% occurring once. This CDR3 spans 16 amino acids. Trimming pared 5 bases from V and 4 bases from J, leaving 19 bases between. The germline gives CDR1 LNHDA, CDR2 SQIVND (reference sequence). The chain is built from TRBV19 and TRBJ2-3, with D possibly being TRBD2 (7 bases). The sequence was obtained from a human donor in a cohort exposed to, infected with or recovered from COVID-19 (not recorded which). The donor label of this sample is uncertain. Sequencing was performed on PBMCs or T cells enriched from blood (not recorded which). This CDR3 is CASSPPEGGGADTQYF. The CDR3 nucleotides are TGTGCCAGTAGTCCTCCAGAGGGGGGGGGCGCAGATACGCAGTATTTT.